This T cell receptor beta chain was sequenced during a study of response to subunit inactivated influenza vaccine. Study-wide results and caveats: Authors suggested each seasonal flu vaccination may recruit only limited numbers of new T cells.

TCRdb passed the RT-PCR reads through MiXCR, listing each CDR3 protein once. The table lists roughly 670,000 distinct CDR3 sequences, 13% to 15% of them singletons, with roughly 7.6% in the top ten. On this clonotype itself: Antigen specificity is unknown.

The length of the CDR3 is 17 residues. The V gene's germline CDR1 is SGHRS and CDR2 YFSETQ. J was trimmed by 7 bases and V by 4 bases; bases with no gene match: 14. The sequence was obtained from a man aged 45-65 years who received an inactivated influenza vaccine. Source: PBMCs from blood, taken less than 15 days before vaccination. This sequence joins TRBV5-1 and TRBJ2-7; TRBD2 matches 13 bases. The CDR3 spells CASSPTSGREFPQEQYF. The CDR3 nucleotides read TGCGCCAGCAGCCCTACTAGCGGGAGGGAATTTCCGCAAGAGCAGTACTTC.